The 29 T cell receptor beta chains given below trace back to one sample, sequenced in a study of shared clonotypes between healthy human individuals. Only in-frame clones appear in the TCRdb table, and some are missing; sequencing was by immunoSEQ multiplex PCR. Of roughly 2,000,000 clones in the sample, 90% to 95% were seen once. CD45RO-negative, CCR7-selected cells formed the naive CD8 fraction, which excluded terminally differentiated effector memory CD45RA+ cells. The material sequenced was naive CD8+ T cells from PBMCs. All receptors derive from a man younger than 30 in good health. Some clones in this sample may be carry-over from other donors' samples.

Of note for this clone: At the DNA level, this CDR3 is encoded by other sequences in the same sample as well. The V and J genes are TRBV19 and TRBJ2-1; D unclear. The CDR3 is 13 amino acids. Trimming pared 8 bases from V and 0 bases from J, leaving 8 bases between. The V gene's germline CDR1 is LNHDA and CDR2 SQIVND (reference sequence). The CDR3 is CASSESSYNEQFF. The CDR3 nucleotides are TGTGCCAGTTCGGAATCCTCCTACAATGAGCAGTTCTTC.

The chain links TRBV15 to TRBJ2-7; TRBD1 matches at 10 bases. Germline V lookup: CDR1 LNHNV, CDR2 YYDKDF (reference sequence). This CDR3 is built from 17 residues. The V and J ends lost 0 bases and 3 bases, in that order; junction bases with no gene match: 8. CDR3 DNA sequence: TGTGCCACCAGCAGAGATGGGCCGCGGGACAGGGGCTACGAGCAGTACTTC. The encoded protein is CATSRDGPRDRGYEQYF.

The rearrangement links TRBV27 to TRBJ2-1; 12 nucleotides agree with TRBD2. The CDR3 length is 14 residues. Looked up from germline, CDR1 is MNHEY and CDR2 is SMNVEV (reference sequence). V was clipped by 6 bases and J by 6 bases; unmatched bases: 3. CDR3 sequence reads: CASRGLAGLNEQFF. DNA of the CDR3: TGTGCCAGCAGGGGACTAGCGGGCCTCAATGAGCAGTTCTTC.

This clone was detected once. The gene calls are TRBV21-1 and TRBJ2-1; no check of the table's D call, TRBD2, against the DNA was made. TRBV21-1 has pseudogene status. The CDR3 spans 12 residues. In DNA form, the CDR3 reads TGTGCCTCTGAAGCGGGAGGGGATGAGCAGTTCTTC. It codes for CASEAGGDEQFF.

A single count supports this clone. The chain joins TRBV27 to TRBJ2-3; D might be TRBD1 (5 bases). Germline CDR1 reads MNHEY; CDR2 reads SMNVEV (reference sequence). The CDR3 spans 16 residues. V dropped 2 bases and J dropped 0 bases, with 12 bases sitting between them. The DNA of the CDR3 is TGTGCCAGCAGTTTACTCAGGGCGACTAGCACAGATACGCAGTATTTT. This codes for CASSLLRATSTDTQYF.

The gene calls are TRBV7-2 and TRBJ2-7; D is undetermined. Trimming pared 5 bases from V and 7 bases from J, leaving 15 bases between. Germline lookup yields CDR1 SGHTA and CDR2 FQGNSA. CDR3 length: 13 amino acids. The CDR3 sequence is CASSPLRTGEQYF. The CDR3 region has the DNA TGTGCCAGCAGCCCCCTCAGGACCGGGGAGCAGTACTTC.

This clone appeared a single time. The chain couples TRBV25-1 to TRBJ2-3, with unresolved D. The CDR3 has 13 amino acids. Trimming removed 5 bases from V and 6 bases from J, with 12 bases in between. From germline, CDR1 is MGHDK and CDR2 SYGVNS. This CDR3 is CASSQVRGDTQYF. CDR3 DNA sequence: TGTGCCAGCAGTCAGGTCCGAGGCGATACGCAGTATTTT. The entire variable domain, with the rest obtained from reference TRBV25-1 and TRBJ2-3, is as follows: EADIYQTPRYLVIGTGKKITLECSQTMGHDKMYWYQQDPGMELHLIHYSYGVNSTEKGDLSSESTVSRIRTEHFPLTLESARPSHTSQYLCASSQVRGDTQYFGPGTRLTVL.

The chain couples TRBV7-3 to TRBJ2-7; 9 bases line up with TRBD1. The ends lost 7 bases at V and 5 bases at J; junction bases unmatched: 12. The CDR3 is made up of 15 amino acids. Looked up from germline, CDR1 is SGHTA and CDR2 is FQGTGA. The CDR3: CASTPIQTGGNEQYF. The CDR3 nucleotides are TGTGCCAGCACCCCAATCCAGACAGGGGGTAACGAGCAGTACTTC.

The chain uses TRBV6-5 and TRBJ2-1, with D perhaps TRBD1 (6 bases). The CDR3 has 15 amino acids. Trimming stripped 5 bases from V and 2 bases from J, with 13 bases between. CDR1 is MNHEY, CDR2 SVGAGI, per germline. The CDR3 sequence is CASSTGRTPYNEQFF. The CDR3 DNA is TGTGCCAGCAGTACAGGGAGAACCCCCTACAATGAGCAGTTCTTC.

This clone has just a few counts. The CDR3 DNA reads as TGTGCCAGCAGGGTCGCTGGGGGCTATCAGCCCCAGCATTTT. As protein: CASRVAGGYQPQHF. The chain couples TRBV2 to TRBJ1-5; maybe TRBD1 (6 bases). CDR1 SNHLY and CDR2 FYNNEI come from the germline V gene. The germline V and J ends were trimmed by 6 bases and 5 bases, with 14 bases remaining between them. This CDR3 contains 14 residues. Together with reference TRBV2 and TRBJ1-5, the CDR3 gives the full variable domain: EPEVTQTPSHQVTQMGQEVILRCVPISNHLYFYWYRQILGQKVEFLVSFYNNEISEKSEIFDDQFSVERPDGSNFTLKIRSTKLEDSAMYFCASRVAGGYQPQHFGDGTRLSIL.

This sequence joins TRBV4-3 and TRBJ2-7; tentative D call: TRBD1 (5 bases). This CDR3 is built from 16 residues. CDR1 and CDR2 (germline): LGHNA, YSLEER. V was clipped by 0 bases and J by 0 bases, with 12 bases between them. CDR3 protein: CASSQDKTGSSYEQYF. DNA for the CDR3: TGCGCCAGCAGCCAAGATAAAACAGGATCCTCCTACGAGCAGTACTTC.

A few counts support this clone. This sequence joins TRBV27 and TRBJ2-7; D uncertain. The CDR3 loop spans 13 amino acids. The germline V and J ends were trimmed by 5 bases and 6 bases, with 14 bases remaining between them. CDR1 MNHEY and CDR2 SMNVEV come from the germline V gene (reference sequence). The CDR3: CASSPIGSGEQYF. CDR3 coding DNA: TGTGCCAGCAGTCCTATCGGATCTGGCGAGCAGTACTTC.

The chain links TRBV6-5 to TRBJ1-5, with a tentative D call TRBD1 (5 bases). V was pared by 7 bases and J by 6 bases, with 19 bases between. Germline V CDR1 and CDR2: MNHEY, SVGAGI. This CDR3 is 15 amino acids long. The CDR3 region has the DNA TGTGCCAGCACCCAAGAGGGGAGGAGTGGTCAGCCCCAGCATTTT. This gives the protein CASTQEGRSGQPQHF.

This rearrangement joins TRBV11-2 to TRBJ2-1, with D possibly TRBD1 on 6 matching bases. The CDR3 covers 15 residues. CDR1 is SGHAT, CDR2 FQNNGV, per germline. Trimming took off 6 bases at V and 5 bases at J, with 17 bases between the two ends. CDR3 DNA: TGTGCCAGCAGGGGCCGTCAGGGGTTGGACAATGAGCAGTTCTTC. Translation: CASRGRQGLDNEQFF.

The chain combines TRBV5-8 with TRBJ2-1; TRBD1 matches at 10 bases. CDR1 is SGHTS, CDR2 YDEGEE, per germline. This CDR3 has 15 amino acids. V trimming: 2 bases; J trimming: 7 bases; junction bases outside the gene matches: 6. Here the CDR3 reads CASSLGDRGWNEQFF. CDR3 DNA: TGTGCCAGCAGCTTAGGGGACAGGGGTTGGAATGAGCAGTTCTTC.

V usage is TRBV15 and J usage is TRBJ2-3; TRBD2 might be the D (5 bases). The CDR3 runs 14 residues. Trimming left V 1 base short and J 4 bases short, with 9 bases between. Per germline, CDR1 LNHNV and CDR2 YYDKDF (reference sequence). CDR3 amino acids: CATSRAEGPDTQYF. Here the CDR3 DNA reads TGTGCCACCAGCAGAGCCGAGGGCCCAGATACGCAGTATTTT.

The V and J genes are TRBV6-5 and TRBJ1-2; D gene ambiguous. Trimming removed 0 bases at V and 0 bases at J, with 11 bases between. This CDR3 spans 16 amino acids. Looked up from germline, CDR1 is MNHEY and CDR2 is SVGAGI. The CDR3 here is CASSYSETNANYGYTF. DNA for the CDR3: TGTGCCAGCAGTTACTCGGAGACAAATGCTAACTATGGCTACACCTTC.

The V and J genes are TRBV4-2 and TRBJ2-5, with D perhaps matching TRBD2 (6 bases). Germline CDR1 LGHNA, CDR2 YNFKEQ. Trimming took off 0 bases at V and 5 bases at J, with 19 bases between the two ends. CDR3 length: 17 residues. Here the CDR3 reads CASSQDWGEVKGETQYF. For the CDR3, the DNA is TGTGCCAGCAGCCAAGATTGGGGGGAGGTTAAGGGCGAGACCCAGTACTTC.

V and J are TRBV28 and TRBJ1-2; TRBD1 is a possible D gene (5 bases). Germline loops: CDR1 MDHEN, CDR2 SYDVKM. V lost 3 bases and J 8 bases, leaving 16 bases between the germline ends. This CDR3 has 14 residues. The DNA of the CDR3 is TGTGCCAGCAGTTTTCTTGTCCAGGGTGTGGGCTACACCTTC. Its protein product is CASSFLVQGVGYTF.

Comment on this clone: In the same sample, other DNA sequences code for this CDR3. The chain employs TRBV7-9 and TRBJ2-7; D ambiguous. CDR1 and CDR2 (germline): SEHNR, FQNEAQ (reference sequence). This CDR3 has 13 residues. V was shortened by 4 bases and J by 4 bases, with 11 bases between the two germline ends. DNA of the CDR3: TGTGCCAGCAGCTCCCCTCGGTCTTACGAGCAGTACTTC. This sequence encodes CASSSPRSYEQYF.

The chain recombines TRBV6-5 with TRBJ1-2; TRBD1 might be the D (5 bases). CDR3 size: 15 residues. Between the trimmed V and J ends, which lost 1 base and 4 bases, there was a span of 13 bases. Germline values: CDR1 MNHEY, CDR2 SVGAGI. CDR3 loop: CASSYYPPGAYGYTF. For the CDR3, the DNA is TGTGCCAGCAGTTACTACCCCCCCGGGGCCTATGGCTACACCTTC.

The rearrangement joins TRBV5-8 to TRBJ2-7; 7 bases align to TRBD2. V lost 4 bases to trimming and J lost 3 bases; unmatched junction nucleotides: 7. CDR1 is SGHTS and CDR2 is YDEGEE in the germline V gene. The CDR3 has 14 amino acids. The CDR3 sequence: CASSLLTSDYEQYF. Here the CDR3 DNA reads TGTGCCAGCAGCCTCTTAACTAGCGACTACGAGCAGTACTTC.

This chain uses TRBV2 with TRBJ2-7, with TRBD1 matching over 7 bases. Germline V gene lookup returns CDR1 SNHLY and CDR2 FYNNEI. The V segment lost 4 bases and the J segment 0 bases; nucleotides outside the gene matches: 6. This CDR3 has 15 amino acids. This CDR3 is CASSGTTGTSYEQYF. The CDR3 DNA reads TGTGCCAGCAGTGGAACGACAGGGACCTCCTACGAGCAGTACTTC.

This rearrangement joins TRBV2 to TRBJ1-4, with D possibly matching TRBD1 (5 bases). This CDR3 has 13 amino acids. Trimming cost V 3 bases and J 6 bases, with 8 bases left between them. Germline V gene sequence: CDR1 SNHLY, CDR2 FYNNEI. The CDR3 DNA is TGTGCCAGCAGTGATATGGGGGATGAAAAACTGTTTTTT. It encodes CASSDMGDEKLFF.

The chain employs TRBV29-1 and TRBJ1-2; 7 bases agree with TRBD1. Germline lookup yields CDR1 SQVTM and CDR2 ANQGSEA. The CDR3 has 14 amino acids. Trimming cost V 6 bases and J 5 bases; bases outside gene matches: 12. CDR3: CSVQDRDKRYGYTF. CDR3 coding DNA: TGCAGCGTCCAAGACAGGGACAAACGGTATGGCTACACCTTC. The full variable domain, with the rest looked up from reference TRBV29-1 and TRBJ1-2, is SAVISQKPSRDICQRGTSLTIQCQVDSQVTMMFWYRQQPGQSLTLIATANQGSEATYESGFVIDKFPISRPNLTFSTLTVSNMSPEDSSIYLCSVQDRDKRYGYTFGSGTRLTVV.

The chain combines TRBV7-3 with TRBJ2-5, with TRBD2 identical over 7 bases. The CDR3 is 15 amino acids. V lost 2 bases to trimming and J lost 5 bases; unmatched junction nucleotides: 8. Per the germline V gene, CDR1 is SGHTA and CDR2 is FQGTGA. In DNA, the CDR3 is TGTGCCAGCAGCTTAGGCGGGGGTTGGAGCGAGACCCAGTACTTC. Translation: CASSLGGGWSETQYF.

The chain links TRBV7-2 to TRBJ1-4, with D possibly being TRBD1 (6 bases). The CDR3 runs 18 residues. The germline CDR1 and CDR2 sequences are SGHTA and FQGNSA. V gave up 3 bases and J gave up 2 bases, with 19 bases separating them. The CDR3 here is CASSFRGNPGATNEKLFF. For the CDR3, the DNA is TGTGCCAGCAGCTTTAGGGGGAACCCAGGGGCTACTAATGAAAAACTGTTTTTT.

This CDR3 reads CASSHDFYNEQFF. CDR3 nucleotide sequence: TGCGCCAGCAGCCATGACTTTTACAATGAGCAGTTCTTC. The chain is built from TRBV4-1 and TRBJ2-1; D gene uncertain. The germline CDR1 and CDR2 sequences are MGHRA and YSYEKL. V was clipped by 3 bases and J by 4 bases, with 7 bases between them. The CDR3 has 13 residues.

The rearrangement links TRBV28 to TRBJ2-7; no clear D gene. V was cut by 5 bases and J by 7 bases, with 18 bases left in between. CDR3 length equals 14 residues. Germline V lookup: CDR1 MDHEN, CDR2 SYDVKM. The CDR3 nucleotides read TGTGCCAGCAGTGGGGTAATCCAATACGTAGAGCAGTACTTC. Translating gives CASSGVIQYVEQYF.